Below, 9 T cell receptor beta chains from the same sample are listed, as sequenced in a study of radiotherapy plus CTLA-4 blockade in lung cancer. TCRdb's copy holds only in-frame clones and misses some; the assay was immunoSEQ multiplex PCR. This table holds over 85,000 clones, about 86% found once. Sequencing was performed on peripheral blood, taken from a patient treated with radiotherapy plus ipilimumab. The receptors shown here come from a human donor with non-small cell lung cancer that progressed on radiotherapy plus ipilimumab.

The chain joins TRBV5-4 to TRBJ2-1, with D unresolved. The V gene's germline CDR1 is SGHNT and CDR2 YYREEE (reference sequence). This CDR3 is 11 amino acids long. V lost 0 bases, J lost 9 bases, and 4 bases lay in between. The CDR3 nucleotides are TGTGCCAGCAGCTTGGGATCTGAGCAGTTCTTC. Its translation is CASSLGSEQFF.

V gene TRBV5-1 combines with J gene TRBJ1-2; tentative D call: TRBD1 (5 bases). This CDR3 comprises 13 residues. The V end was cut by 0 bases, the J end by 7 bases, with 10 bases between. Germline lookup yields CDR1 SGHRS and CDR2 YFSETQ. The CDR3 reads CASSLGPRVGYTF. CDR3 in DNA: TGCGCCAGCAGCTTGGGGCCCAGGGTTGGCTACACCTTC.

DNA for the CDR3: TGTGCCAGCAGCCAAGCGTCCATGGGGACAAGTTCCTACAATGAGCAGTTCTTC. It codes for CASSQASMGTSSYNEQFF. This rearrangement joins TRBV14 to TRBJ2-1; TRBD1 is a possible D gene (6 bases). Per germline, CDR1 SGHDN and CDR2 FVKESK. Between the trimmed V and J ends, which lost 1 base and 1 base, there was a span of 17 bases. This CDR3 spans 18 amino acids.

The chain has TRBV6-5 and TRBJ2-7; D gene ambiguous. Germline assignment: CDR1 MNHEY and CDR2 SVGAGI. V dropped 5 bases and J dropped 3 bases, with 5 bases sitting between them. This CDR3 contains 11 residues. The CDR3 DNA reads as TGTGCCAGCAGTAACAACTACGAGCAGTACTTC. It codes for CASSNNYEQYF.

This clone turned up a few times. The CDR3 DNA reads TGTGCCAGCAGCTTCGACAGCAATGAGCAGTTCTTC. This codes for CASSFDSNEQFF. This chain connects TRBV7-8 to TRBJ2-1; D may be TRBD1 (5 bases). V dropped 3 bases and J dropped 6 bases, with 6 bases sitting between them. Germline V CDR1 and CDR2: SGHVS, FQNEAQ. The CDR3 runs 12 residues. Complete variable domain (other parts from reference TRBV7-8 and TRBJ2-1): GAGVSQSPRYKVAKRGQDVALRCDPISGHVSLFWYQQALGQGPEFLTYFQNEAQLDKSGLPSDRFFAERPEGSVSTLKIQRTQQEDSAVYLCASSFDSNEQFFGPGTRLTVL.

V and J are TRBV18 and TRBJ1-1; 8 bases are a match to TRBD1. Germline lookup yields CDR1 KGHSH and CDR2 LQKENI. Trimming removed 6 bases from V and 3 bases from J; junction bases left unmatched: 6. This CDR3 spans 14 amino acids. The CDR3 nucleotides read TGTGCCAGCTCCCTACAACAGGGGGACACTGAAGCTTTCTTT. As protein: CASSLQQGDTEAFF.

This chain uses TRBV11-1 with TRBJ2-1; TRBD2 matches 7 bases. Germline assignment: CDR1 SGHAT and CDR2 FQDESV (reference sequence). The CDR3 consists of 15 residues. V gave up 5 bases and J gave up 8 bases; unmatched junction bases: 12. The CDR3 nucleotides read TGTGCCAGCAGCATATGGACTAGTAGGGAGGATGAGCAGTTCTTC. It codes for CASSIWTSREDEQFF.

In this sample, this clone turned up once. This chain joins TRBV5-4 and TRBJ1-2, with D perhaps matching TRBD1 (5 bases). The germline V gene encodes CDR1 SGHNT and CDR2 YYREEE (reference sequence). The CDR3 has 17 amino acids. V gave up 7 bases and J gave up 1 base, with 23 bases separating them. The CDR3 sequence: CASRAAGEGRINYGYTF. The DNA of the CDR3 is TGTGCCAGCCGCGCAGCGGGTGAGGGGAGAATTAACTATGGCTACACCTTC.

V usage is TRBV11-2 and J usage is TRBJ1-2, with 12 bases that match TRBD1. This CDR3 has 16 amino acids. The germline gives CDR1 SGHAT, CDR2 FQNNGV. Unmatched junction bases numbered 12, after V lost 5 bases and J lost 8 bases. In nucleotides, the CDR3 is TGTGCCAGCAGCCTAAGTGCCGGGACAGGGGGCCGAGGCTACACCTTC. Translating gives CASSLSAGTGGRGYTF.